This T cell receptor beta chain was retrieved from a study of T cell responses to AZD1222 COVID-19 vaccine (dated by TCRdb to about 2021). General notes on the study: AZD1222 recipients given second doses at about 4 weeks or at about 12 weeks were pooled, since spike-specific TCR depth and breadth were not found to differ between the two schedules. Trial participants were enrolled into age subgroups of 18-55, 56-69 and 70-plus years, which contained 148, 28 and 57 TCR-sequenced participants, respectively. A total of 230 to 250 trial participants underwent TCR sequencing, of whom about 200 received two doses of AZD1222 and about 26 received two doses of the MenACWY control vaccine.

The time point label, as the study defines it: baseline before first vaccination. The vaccinee samples were drawn from two UK trials, COV001 and COV002, one of which was a single-blind randomized controlled phase 2/3 trial testing AZD1222 (ChAdOx1 nCoV-19) in healthy adults. For TCRbeta chain sequencing, PBMC samples from trial participants were taken at day 0 and at day 28 after the second dose. The CDR3 regions of human TCRbeta chains were subjected to immunosequencing. Under the source paper's analysis protocol: Repertoire TCRs were checked for matches against a reference library of SARS-CoV-2-specific TCRs that had been generated using the MIRA antigen-specificity platform. Breadth was defined as the fraction of unique TCRs that were SARS-CoV-2-associated. Depth was defined as the fraction of total T cells that were SARS-CoV-2-associated. Each spike-specific TCR was assigned to its reactive spike region and to a CD4 or CD8 class using the MIRA data. Log10-transformed breadth and depth values were compared by one-way ANOVA with Sidak's multiple comparisons tests. Entries here come from immuneACCESS through TCRdb and include only in-frame sequences with V and J called. Some clones fail to appear in such tables; in the studies checked, an unresolved V gene covers under half of the shortfall, and the cause of the remainder is unknown. V and J calls and clone size follow that table, whereas D and trimming were derived from the DNA. Present in this sample are 90,000 or so clones, 89% of which were seen just once. Together, the top ten hold 2.4% of the sample.

Its CDR3 holds 15 amino acids, cysteine through phenylalanine. Left in the record is the CDR3 DNA by itself, 45 bases read in frame from the first base. Sequences LGHDT (CDR1) and YNNKEL (CDR2) are obtained from the germline V gene (reference sequence). V loses 3 bases, J loses 1 base, and the germline ends lie 12 bases apart. On this clone itself: This clone's antigen is unknown. Nothing much larger sits one base from this clone, and base qualities are not available.

Study-level results and caveats: Participants were mostly white British and included more females than males, and it was suggested by the authors that clonal diversity may have been underestimated. After two AZD1222 doses, spike-specific TCR breadth and depth were significantly higher than at day 0 and than in MenACWY recipients. Conclusions about previously exposed vaccinees were limited because only a handful of AZD1222 recipients were SARS-CoV-2 seropositive at baseline. The whole spike protein was spanned by vaccine-associated CD4 TCRs, and dominant responses were seen in regions 160-218 and 743-854. The 56-69-year group was small, and its depth increase did not reach significance, likely because of low power. Epitopes outside the regions mutated in the B.1.351 and B.1.1.7 variants were reportedly recognized by nearly half of the unique spike-specific TCRs. Because no day 14 peak-response samples were available, repertoires were characterized only after the peak T cell response.

The sequence derives from an adult in good health. The sequence is built from TRBV3-1 (or the pseudogene TRBV3-2) and TRBJ1-2; there is no confident call for the D gene. The material sequenced was peripheral blood, taken on day 0 of AZD1222 vaccination. The nucleotide sequence reads TGTGCCAGCAGCCATCCGTCTGGTAGTAACTATGGCTACACCTTC. Protein translation: CASSHPSGSNYGYTF.